Sequencing of this T cell receptor (beta chain) was carried out in a study of T cells expressing NK-cell markers. This CDR3 comprises 15 residues. CDR1 SGHVS and CDR2 FQNEAQ come from the germline V gene. General study findings and limits: Of the CD8+ T cell pool in more than 5 donors, roughly 1.0-8% was accounted for by dominant NKG2C+ clonotypes.

UMI-tagged 5'RACE template switching yielded the TCR beta cDNA. Using the 5' RACE reads, TCRdb records one entry per CDR3 protein without DNA. The specimen's table records about 390,000 distinct CDR3 sequences. Worth noting for this clonotype: Its antigen is undetermined.

Sample: blood T cells: a sorted CD56 or NKG2C T cell subset, CD4+ or CD8+ T cells, or bulk PBMC T cells (not recorded which). This chain uses TRBV7-8 with TRBJ2-5; TCRdb gives TRBD1 as the D gene, but with no DNA this cannot be confirmed. This TCR was sampled from a woman in her forties or fifties in good health. The CDR3 sequence is CASSSPGQVAETQYF.